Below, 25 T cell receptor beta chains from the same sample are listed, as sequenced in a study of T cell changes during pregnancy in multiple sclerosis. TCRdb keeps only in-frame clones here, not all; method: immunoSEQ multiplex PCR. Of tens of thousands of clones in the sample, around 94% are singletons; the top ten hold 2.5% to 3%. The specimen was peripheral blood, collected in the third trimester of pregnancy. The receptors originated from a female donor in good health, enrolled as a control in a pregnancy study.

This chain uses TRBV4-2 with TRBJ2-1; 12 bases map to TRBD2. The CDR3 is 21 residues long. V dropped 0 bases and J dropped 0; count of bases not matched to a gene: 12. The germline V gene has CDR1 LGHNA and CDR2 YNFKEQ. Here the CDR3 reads CASSQEGRLAGDMSSYNEQFF. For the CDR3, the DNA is TGTGCCAGCAGCCAAGAGGGGAGACTAGCGGGGGACATGAGCTCCTACAATGAGCAGTTCTTC.

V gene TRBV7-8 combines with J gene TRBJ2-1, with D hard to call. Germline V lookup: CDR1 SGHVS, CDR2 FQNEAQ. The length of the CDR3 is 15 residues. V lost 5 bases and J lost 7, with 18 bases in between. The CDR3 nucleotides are TGTGCCAGCAGCCCCCGGTTTGGGCAGATTAATGAGCAGTTCTTC. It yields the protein CASSPRFGQINEQFF.

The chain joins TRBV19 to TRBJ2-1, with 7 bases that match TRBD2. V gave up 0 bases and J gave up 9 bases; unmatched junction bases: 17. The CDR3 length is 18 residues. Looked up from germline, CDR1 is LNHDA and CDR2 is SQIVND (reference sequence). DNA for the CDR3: TGTGCCAGTAGTATAGACCCCCCCCGGGCTAGCGGCCCCTCTGAGCAGTTCTTC. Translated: CASSIDPPRASGPSEQFF.

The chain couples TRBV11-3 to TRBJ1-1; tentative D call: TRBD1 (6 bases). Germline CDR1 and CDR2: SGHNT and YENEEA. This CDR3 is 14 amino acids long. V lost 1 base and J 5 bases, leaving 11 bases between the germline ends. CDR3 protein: CASSLGGGGTEAFF. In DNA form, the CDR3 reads TGTGCCAGCAGCTTAGGTGGGGGCGGGACTGAAGCTTTCTTT.

CDR3 amino acids: CASTTSRDRDIGELFF. CDR3 nucleotide sequence: TGTGCCAGCACAACTTCGCGGGACAGGGATATCGGGGAGCTGTTTTTT. The rearrangement links TRBV7-9 to TRBJ2-2, with 9 positions matching TRBD1. Germline CDR1 is SEHNR and CDR2 is FQNEAQ (reference sequence). This CDR3 has 16 residues. With 7 bases clipped from V and 7 bases from J, the junction kept 13 bases outside the gene matches.

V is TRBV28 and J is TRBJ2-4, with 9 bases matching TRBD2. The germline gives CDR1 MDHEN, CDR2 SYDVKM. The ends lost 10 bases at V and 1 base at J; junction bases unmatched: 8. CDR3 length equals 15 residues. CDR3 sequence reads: CAISGGRLAKNIQYF. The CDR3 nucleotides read TGTGCCATCAGCGGGGGGAGGCTGGCCAAAAACATTCAGTACTTC.

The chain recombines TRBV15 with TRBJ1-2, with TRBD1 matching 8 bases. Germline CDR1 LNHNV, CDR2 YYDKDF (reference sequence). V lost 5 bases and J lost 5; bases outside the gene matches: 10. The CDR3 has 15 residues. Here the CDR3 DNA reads TGTGCCACCAGCCGAACCTCAGGGGGCTCTTATGGCTACACCTTC. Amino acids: CATSRTSGGSYGYTF.

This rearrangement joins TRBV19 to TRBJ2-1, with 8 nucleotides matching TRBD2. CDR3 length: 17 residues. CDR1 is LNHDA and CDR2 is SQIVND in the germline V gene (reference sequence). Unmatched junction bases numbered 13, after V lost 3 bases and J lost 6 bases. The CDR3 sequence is CASSIRAAGGRFNEQFF. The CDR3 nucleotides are TGTGCCAGTAGTATCCGTGCGGCGGGAGGACGTTTCAATGAGCAGTTCTTC.

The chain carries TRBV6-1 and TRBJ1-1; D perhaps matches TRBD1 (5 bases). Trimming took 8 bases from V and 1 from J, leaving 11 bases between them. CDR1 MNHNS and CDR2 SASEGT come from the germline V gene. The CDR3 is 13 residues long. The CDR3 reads CASRGEGNTEAFF. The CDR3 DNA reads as TGTGCCAGCCGGGGGGAGGGGAACACTGAAGCTTTCTTT.

This chain's CDR3 is CASSLADGFSGNTIYF. DNA of the CDR3: TGTGCCAGCAGTTTAGCTGACGGGTTCTCTGGAAACACCATATATTTT. V gene TRBV28 combines with J gene TRBJ1-3; D remains ambiguous. Per the germline V gene, CDR1 is MDHEN and CDR2 is SYDVKM. The ends were cut back, 2 bases at V and 0 bases at J, with 11 bases in the middle. This CDR3 has 16 amino acids. Based on the CDR3 plus reference TRBV28 and TRBJ1-3, the full variable domain is DVKVTQSSRYLVKRTGEKVFLECVQDMDHENMFWYRQDPGLGLRLIYFSYDVKMKEKGDIPEGYSVSREKKERFSLILESASTNQTSMYLCASSLADGFSGNTIYFGEGSWLTVV.

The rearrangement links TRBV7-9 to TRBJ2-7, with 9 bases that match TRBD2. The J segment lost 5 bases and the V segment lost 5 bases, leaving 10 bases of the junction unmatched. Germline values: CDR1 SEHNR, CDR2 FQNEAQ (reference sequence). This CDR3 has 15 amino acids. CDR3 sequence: CASSLGLASSDEQYF. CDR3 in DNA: TGTGCCAGCAGCCTCGGACTAGCGAGTTCCGACGAGCAGTACTTC.

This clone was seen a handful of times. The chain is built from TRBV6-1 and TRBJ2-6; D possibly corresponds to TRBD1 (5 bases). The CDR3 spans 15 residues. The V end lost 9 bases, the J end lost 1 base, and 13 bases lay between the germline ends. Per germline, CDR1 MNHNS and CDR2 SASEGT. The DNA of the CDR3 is TGTGCCAGTACCCGGAAGGGGTCTGGGGCCAACGTCCTGACTTTC. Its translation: CASTRKGSGANVLTF.

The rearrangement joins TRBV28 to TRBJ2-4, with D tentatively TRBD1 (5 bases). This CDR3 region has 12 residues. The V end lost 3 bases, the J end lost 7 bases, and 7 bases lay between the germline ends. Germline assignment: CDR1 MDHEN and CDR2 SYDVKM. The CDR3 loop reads CASSFQGNIQYF. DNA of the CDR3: TGTGCCAGCAGTTTCCAGGGTAACATTCAGTACTTC.

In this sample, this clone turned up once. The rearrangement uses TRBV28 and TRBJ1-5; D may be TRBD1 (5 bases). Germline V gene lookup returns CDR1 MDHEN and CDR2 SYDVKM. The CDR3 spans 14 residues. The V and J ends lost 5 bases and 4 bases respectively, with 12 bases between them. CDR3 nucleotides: TGTGCCAGCAGTATAAATCAGGGAAATCAGCCCCAGCATTTT. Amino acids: CASSINQGNQPQHF.

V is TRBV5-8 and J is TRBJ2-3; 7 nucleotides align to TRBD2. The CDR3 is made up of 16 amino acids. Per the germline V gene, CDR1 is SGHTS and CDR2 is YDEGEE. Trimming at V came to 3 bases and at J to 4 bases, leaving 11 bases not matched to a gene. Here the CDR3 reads CASSWGEGFVPDTQYF. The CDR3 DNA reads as TGTGCCAGCAGCTGGGGGGAGGGATTCGTGCCAGATACGCAGTATTTT.

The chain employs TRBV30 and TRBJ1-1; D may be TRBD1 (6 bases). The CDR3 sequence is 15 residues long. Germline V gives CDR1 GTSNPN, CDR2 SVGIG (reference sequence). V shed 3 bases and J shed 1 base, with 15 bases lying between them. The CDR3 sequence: CAWSVSDRRNTEAFF. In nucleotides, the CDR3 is TGTGCCTGGAGCGTCTCAGACAGGAGGAACACTGAAGCTTTCTTT.

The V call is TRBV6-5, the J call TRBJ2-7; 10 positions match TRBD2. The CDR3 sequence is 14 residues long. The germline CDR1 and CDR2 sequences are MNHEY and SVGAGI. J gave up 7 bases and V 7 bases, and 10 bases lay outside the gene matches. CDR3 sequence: CASNPLAGADEQYF. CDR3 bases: TGTGCCAGCAATCCCCTAGCGGGAGCAGATGAGCAGTACTTC.

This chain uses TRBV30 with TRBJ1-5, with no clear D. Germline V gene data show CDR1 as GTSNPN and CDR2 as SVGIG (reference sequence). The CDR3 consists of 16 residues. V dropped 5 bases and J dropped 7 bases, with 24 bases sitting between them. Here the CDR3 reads CAWSAPTGVKAQPQHF. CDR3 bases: TGTGCCTGGTCCGCTCCCACGGGAGTGAAGGCCCAGCCCCAGCATTTT.

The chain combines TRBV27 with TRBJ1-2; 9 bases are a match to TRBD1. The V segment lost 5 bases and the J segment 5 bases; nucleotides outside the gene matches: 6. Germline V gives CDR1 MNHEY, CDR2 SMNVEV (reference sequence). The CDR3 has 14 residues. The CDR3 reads CASSPTQGAYGYTF. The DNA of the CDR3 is TGTGCCAGCAGTCCAACACAGGGGGCTTATGGCTACACCTTC.

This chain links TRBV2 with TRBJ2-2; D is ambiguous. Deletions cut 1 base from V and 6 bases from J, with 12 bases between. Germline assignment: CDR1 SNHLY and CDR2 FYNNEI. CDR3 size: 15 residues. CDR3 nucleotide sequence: TGTGCCAGCAGTGAAGGTTGGGCATCGGCCGGGGAGCTGTTTTTT. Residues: CASSEGWASAGELFF.

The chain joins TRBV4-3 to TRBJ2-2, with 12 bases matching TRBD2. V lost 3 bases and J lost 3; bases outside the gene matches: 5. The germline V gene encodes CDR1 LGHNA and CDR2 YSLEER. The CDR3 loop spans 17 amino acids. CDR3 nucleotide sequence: TGCGCCAGCAGCCAGATACTAGCGGGAGGACACACCGGGGAGCTGTTTTTT. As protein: CASSQILAGGHTGELFF.

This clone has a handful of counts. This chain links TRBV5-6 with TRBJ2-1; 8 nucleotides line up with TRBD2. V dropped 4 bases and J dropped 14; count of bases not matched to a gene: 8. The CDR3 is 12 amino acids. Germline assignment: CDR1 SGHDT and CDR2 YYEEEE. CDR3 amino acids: CASSRSGSMKFF. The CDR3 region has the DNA TGTGCCAGCAGCAGAAGCGGGAGTATGAAGTTCTTC. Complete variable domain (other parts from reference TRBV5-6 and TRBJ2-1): DAGVTQSPTHLIKTRGQQVTLRCSPKSGHDTVSWYQQALGQGPQFIFQYYEEEERQRGNFPDRFSGHQFPNYSSELNVNALLLGDSALYLCASSRSGSMKFFGPGTRLTVL.

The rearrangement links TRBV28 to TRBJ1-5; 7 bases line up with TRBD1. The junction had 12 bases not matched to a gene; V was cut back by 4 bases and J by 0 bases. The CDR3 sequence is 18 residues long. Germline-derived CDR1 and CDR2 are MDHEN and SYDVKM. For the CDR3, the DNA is TGTGCCAGCAGTTGGGAGACAGGGCTCTATTATAGCAATCAGCCCCAGCATTTT. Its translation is CASSWETGLYYSNQPQHF.

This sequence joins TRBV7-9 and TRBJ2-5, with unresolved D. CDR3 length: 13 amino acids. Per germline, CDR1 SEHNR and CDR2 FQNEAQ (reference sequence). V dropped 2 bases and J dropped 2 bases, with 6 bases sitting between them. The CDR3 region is CASSLREQETQYF. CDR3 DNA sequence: TGTGCCAGCAGCTTACGAGAACAAGAGACCCAGTACTTC.

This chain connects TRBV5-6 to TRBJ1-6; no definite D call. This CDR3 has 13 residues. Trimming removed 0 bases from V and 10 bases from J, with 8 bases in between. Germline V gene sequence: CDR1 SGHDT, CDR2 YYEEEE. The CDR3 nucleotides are TGTGCCAGCAGCTTGGGTCAGGCCTCACCCCTCCACTTT. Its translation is CASSLGQASPLHF.